The 2 T cell receptor beta chains reported below all come from one sample, sequenced in a study of T cell repertoires in cytomegalovirus infection (dated by TCRdb to the late 2010s). Instrument on record: Illumina HiSeq 1500. TCRdb cleaned the public reads at Q25 with fastp, built clones with MiXCR and kept in-frame beta chains. Every distinct CDR3 protein forms one entry, paired with its most common genes and DNA. Present in this sample are about 460,000 distinct CDR3 sequences, over 9% of which were seen just once. Roughly a tenth of the sample lies in the top ten. Sequencing was carried out using PBMCs. These receptors were collected from a human donor in good health (CMV status not recorded). Some clones in this sample may be carry-over from other donors' samples.

This clonotype was picked up a small number of times. V gene TRBV19 combines with J gene TRBJ1-5, with D possibly being TRBD1 (6 bases). The CDR3 has 13 residues. With 7 bases removed from V and 3 bases from J, the gap between germline ends came to 10 bases. Germline CDR1 LNHDA, CDR2 SQIVND (reference sequence). In nucleotides, the CDR3 is TGTGCCAGTACAGACAGGCTCAATCAGCCCCAGCATTTT. This codes for CASTDRLNQPQHF.

The sample holds many counts of this clonotype. The chain uses TRBV7-2 and TRBJ2-3; the match to TRBD2 covers 7 bases. The germline V gene encodes CDR1 SGHTA and CDR2 FQGNSA. J lost 2 bases, V lost 3 bases, and 5 bases had no gene match. This CDR3 contains 15 residues. The CDR3, as DNA: TGTGCCAGCAGCTTTACGGGGGGTACCACAGATACGCAGTATTTT. Protein product: CASSFTGGTTDTQYF.